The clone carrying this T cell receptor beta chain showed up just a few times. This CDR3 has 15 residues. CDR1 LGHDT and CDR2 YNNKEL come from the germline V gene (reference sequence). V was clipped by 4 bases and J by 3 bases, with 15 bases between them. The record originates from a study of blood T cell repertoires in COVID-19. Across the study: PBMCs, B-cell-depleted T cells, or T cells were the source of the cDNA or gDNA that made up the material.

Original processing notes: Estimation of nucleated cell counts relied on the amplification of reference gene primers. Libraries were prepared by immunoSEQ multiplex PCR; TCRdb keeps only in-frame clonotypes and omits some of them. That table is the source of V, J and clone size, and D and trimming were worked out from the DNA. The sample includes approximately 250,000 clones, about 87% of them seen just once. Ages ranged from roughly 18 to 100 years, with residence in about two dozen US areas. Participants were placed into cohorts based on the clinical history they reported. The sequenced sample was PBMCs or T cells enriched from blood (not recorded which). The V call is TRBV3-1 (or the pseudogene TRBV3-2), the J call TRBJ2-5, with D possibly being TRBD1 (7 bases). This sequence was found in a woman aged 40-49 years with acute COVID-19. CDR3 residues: CASSLPGGWEETQYF. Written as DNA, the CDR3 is TGTGCCAGCAGCCTGCCAGGGGGGTGGGAAGAGACCCAGTACTTC.